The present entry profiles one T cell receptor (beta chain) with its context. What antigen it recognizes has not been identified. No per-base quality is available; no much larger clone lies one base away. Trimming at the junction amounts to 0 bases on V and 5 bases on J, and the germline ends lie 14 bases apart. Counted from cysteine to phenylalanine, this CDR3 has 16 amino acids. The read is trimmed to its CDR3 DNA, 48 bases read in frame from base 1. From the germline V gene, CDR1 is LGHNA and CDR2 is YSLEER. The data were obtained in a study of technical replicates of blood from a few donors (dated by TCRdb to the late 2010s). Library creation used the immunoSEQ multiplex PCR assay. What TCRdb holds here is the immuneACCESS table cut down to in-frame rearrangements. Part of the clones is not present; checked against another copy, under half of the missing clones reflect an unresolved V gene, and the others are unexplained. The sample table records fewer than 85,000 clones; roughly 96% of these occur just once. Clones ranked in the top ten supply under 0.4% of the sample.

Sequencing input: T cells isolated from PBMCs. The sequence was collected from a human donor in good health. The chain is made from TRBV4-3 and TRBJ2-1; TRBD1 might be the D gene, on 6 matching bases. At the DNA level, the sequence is TGCGCCAGCAGCCAAGACGGAGCAGGGGACCACAATGAGCAGTTCTTC. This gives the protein CASSQDGAGDHNEQFF.